Presented here are 27 T cell receptor beta chains from one specimen sequenced in a study of blood T cell repertoires in COVID-19. TCRdb's copy holds only in-frame clones and misses some; the assay was immunoSEQ multiplex PCR. The sample lists approximately 170,000 clones; about 88% were seen once. The sequencing input was peripheral blood. The origin of the receptors is a woman of 80 years or more with COVID-19, enrolled during active disease.

This chain links TRBV27 with TRBJ2-1; possible D gene TRBD2, 6 bases. The CDR3 has 13 residues. CDR1 and CDR2 (germline): MNHEY, SMNVEV (reference sequence). V was clipped by 3 bases and J by 7 bases, with 10 bases between them. CDR3 nucleotide sequence: TGTGCCAGCAGTTTCGAGGGGAGGAATGAGCAGTTCTTC. Amino acids: CASSFEGRNEQFF.

The CDR3 nucleotides read TGTGCCAGTACCAAGGGGACAGGGGGATACTATGGCTACACCTTC. Encoded protein: CASTKGTGGYYGYTF. This chain links TRBV19 with TRBJ1-2; 11 bases agree with TRBD1. V was clipped by 7 bases and J by 3 bases; unmatched bases: 7. Germline CDR1 is LNHDA and CDR2 is SQIVND (reference sequence). The CDR3 has 15 residues.

This clone was recorded once. The chain recombines TRBV10-3 with TRBJ1-5, with 9 positions matching TRBD1. This CDR3 is built from 14 residues. CDR1 is ENHRY, CDR2 SYGVKD, per germline. Unmatched junction bases numbered 1, after V lost 2 bases and J lost 5 bases. The CDR3 here is CAISEGQGYQPQHF. CDR3 bases: TGTGCCATCAGTGAGGGACAGGGGTATCAGCCCCAGCATTTT.

The V call is TRBV28, the J call TRBJ2-7; a weak D match, TRBD2 (7 bases). The V end was cut by 8 bases, the J end by 7 bases, with 24 bases between. Germline V gives CDR1 MDHEN, CDR2 SYDVKM. CDR3 length: 15 amino acids. The CDR3 DNA reads TGTGCCAGCGGCACGTCCGGGGGGCGCTTGGGGGAGCAGTACTTC. Protein: CASGTSGGRLGEQYF.

The chain has TRBV19 and TRBJ2-2; 10 bases fit TRBD2. J lost 7 bases, V lost 6 bases, and 8 bases had no gene match. Germline CDR1 and CDR2: LNHDA and SQIVND (reference sequence). The CDR3 contains 15 residues. This CDR3 is CASSQLAGFDGELFF. The CDR3 DNA reads as TGTGCCAGTAGCCAACTAGCGGGATTTGACGGGGAGCTGTTTTTT.

This sequence joins TRBV5-5 and TRBJ1-4, with 10 bases identical to TRBD1. Germline assignment: CDR1 SGHKS and CDR2 YYEKEE (reference sequence). J gave up 5 bases and V 3 bases, and 4 bases lay outside the gene matches. This CDR3 is built from 15 residues. This chain's CDR3 is CASSWGTGVNEKLFF. The DNA of the CDR3 is TGTGCCAGCAGCTGGGGGACAGGGGTAAATGAAAAACTGTTTTTT.

This sequence joins TRBV4-3 and TRBJ1-2, with TRBD1 matching over 7 bases. There are 15 residues in the CDR3. J gave up 4 bases and V 4 bases, and 9 bases lay outside the gene matches. Germline CDR1 reads LGHNA; CDR2 reads YSLEER. The CDR3 region has the DNA TGCGCCAGCAGCCCCGGGGACAGCAGCCTCTATGGCTACACCTTC. Encoded protein: CASSPGDSSLYGYTF.

This sequence joins TRBV5-1 and TRBJ1-1; 11 nucleotides agree with TRBD1. The junction had 4 bases not matched to a gene; V was cut back by 1 base and J by 2 bases. CDR1 and CDR2 from the germline V gene are SGHRS and YFSETQ. The CDR3 loop spans 16 amino acids. CDR3 sequence: CASSLTGQGVNTEAFF. The CDR3, as DNA: TGCGCCAGCAGCTTGACGGGACAGGGGGTTAACACTGAAGCTTTCTTT. The whole variable domain, filled in from reference TRBV5-1 and TRBJ1-1, reads KAGVTQTPRYLIKTRGQQVTLSCSPISGHRSVSWYQQTPGQGLQFLFEYFSETQRNKGNFPGRFSGRQFSNSRSEMNVSTLELGDSALYLCASSLTGQGVNTEAFFGQGTRLTVV.

This sequence joins TRBV7-2 and TRBJ1-1, with D perhaps TRBD1 (5 bases). The CDR3 runs to 12 residues. The germline gives CDR1 SGHTA, CDR2 FQGNSA. Trimming cost V 1 base and J 7 bases, with 7 bases left between them. CDR3 in DNA: TGTGCCAGCAGCTTAGAGGGGTTTGAAGCTTTCTTT. Translation gives CASSLEGFEAFF.

V gene TRBV19 combines with J gene TRBJ1-3, with TRBD1 matching 10 bases. CDR1 LNHDA and CDR2 SQIVND come from the germline V gene (reference sequence). The J segment lost 0 bases and the V segment lost 7 bases, leaving 6 bases of the junction unmatched. This CDR3 comprises 16 residues. CDR3 sequence (DNA): TGTGCCAGTATCCCGGGACAGGGGCCCTCTGGAAACACCATATATTTT. Protein product: CASIPGQGPSGNTIYF.

This chain uses TRBV5-5 with TRBJ1-5; no clear D. CDR3 length: 17 amino acids. CDR1 is SGHKS and CDR2 is YYEKEE in the germline V gene (reference sequence). Deletions cut 4 bases from V and 0 bases from J, with 17 bases between. CDR3 sequence (DNA): TGTGCCAGCAGCCTTCTCGGGGAGAAGTCTAGCAATCAGCCCCAGCATTTT. Protein product: CASSLLGEKSSNQPQHF.

The rearrangement joins TRBV24-1 to TRBJ1-1; the D gene is possibly TRBD1 (5 bases). The CDR3 consists of 13 residues. V shed 3 bases and J shed 7 bases, with 11 bases lying between them. CDR1 KGHDR and CDR2 SFDVKD come from the germline V gene. The CDR3: CATSDRQGFEAFF. CDR3 bases: TGTGCCACCAGTGATCGTCAGGGTTTTGAAGCTTTCTTT.

This clone was found a few times. This chain connects TRBV19 to TRBJ1-1; tentative D call: TRBD1 (5 bases). CDR3 length: 14 amino acids. The V gene's germline CDR1 is LNHDA and CDR2 SQIVND (reference sequence). V was shortened by 7 bases and J by 1 base, with 13 bases between the two germline ends. CDR3 nucleotides: TGTGCCAGTATGGGGCCGGAGCCGAACACTGAAGCTTTCTTT. It translates to CASMGPEPNTEAFF.

The chain carries TRBV6-5 and TRBJ1-1; D remains ambiguous. The germline V gene has CDR1 MNHEY and CDR2 SVGAGI. Trimming cost V 5 bases and J 4 bases, with 11 bases left between them. CDR3 length: 13 amino acids. The DNA for the CDR3 is TGTGCCAGCAGTCCGCCCGGGGTCACTGAAGCTTTCTTT. This translates into CASSPPGVTEAFF.

The chain is built from TRBV2 and TRBJ1-5, with 9 nucleotides matching TRBD1. Germline CDR1 SNHLY, CDR2 FYNNEI. The trim removed 4 bases at V and 4 bases at J, leaving 2 bases unmatched. The CDR3 runs to 14 residues. The CDR3 protein is CASSVGQGNQPQHF. The CDR3 coding sequence is TGTGCCAGCAGTGTGGGACAGGGTAATCAGCCCCAGCATTTT.

The chain uses TRBV21-1 and TRBJ2-3; the D call of TRBD2 is as the table states it, not checked on the DNA. TRBV21-1 constitutes a pseudogene. The CDR3 has 13 amino acids. The chain's CDR3 is CASTPVLTDTQYF. The CDR3, as DNA: TGTGCCAGCACTCCGGTTCTCACAGATACGCAGTATTTT.

V is TRBV9 and J is TRBJ2-7, with 8 bases aligning to TRBD1. The V gene's germline CDR1 is SGDLS and CDR2 YYNGEE. The CDR3 contains 14 residues. V gave up 3 bases and J gave up 6 bases; unmatched junction bases: 8. CDR3 residues: CASSAGQGNSEQYF. The CDR3 bases are TGTGCCAGCAGCGCCGGACAGGGTAACAGCGAGCAGTACTTC.

The genes are TRBV27 and TRBJ1-5; 7 nucleotides match TRBD1. With V trimmed by 3 bases and J by 5 bases, 4 bases remained unmatched. The CDR3 totals 14 residues. Germline-derived CDR1 and CDR2 are MNHEY and SMNVEV (reference sequence). DNA of the CDR3: TGTGCCAGCAGTTTTGGGGACAGATATCAGCCCCAGCATTTT. Amino acids: CASSFGDRYQPQHF.

J is TRBJ2-4 and V is TRBV6-5; 7 bases map to TRBD2. From germline, CDR1 is MNHEY and CDR2 SVGAGI. The CDR3 has 16 amino acids. The junction had 8 bases not matched to a gene; V was cut back by 4 bases and J by 2 bases. The CDR3 DNA follows: TGTGCCAGCAGTTCCCATCGGGAGGTTTCCAAAAACATTCAGTACTTC. Protein product: CASSSHREVSKNIQYF.

V is TRBV29-1 and J is TRBJ2-7; a weak D match, TRBD2 (5 bases). The germline gives CDR1 SQVTM, CDR2 ANQGSEA. CDR3 size: 15 residues. V gave up 4 bases and J gave up 4 bases, with 20 bases separating them. The CDR3 DNA reads TGCAGCGTTGGCCTCGGTACGGGGATTCTATACGAGCAGTACTTC. This gives the protein CSVGLGTGILYEQYF.

V gene TRBV5-1 combines with J gene TRBJ1-2; 9 positions agree with TRBD1. The CDR3 runs to 14 residues. The germline V gene has CDR1 SGHRS and CDR2 YFSETQ. V lost 4 bases to trimming and J lost 8 bases; unmatched junction nucleotides: 9. The CDR3 DNA sequence: TGCGCCAGCAGCCGTACCGGGACAGGGAAAGGCTACACCTTC. Protein product: CASSRTGTGKGYTF.

This chain links TRBV11-2 with TRBJ1-2; possibly TRBD1 for D (5 bases). The CDR3 is 15 amino acids. Germline-derived CDR1 and CDR2 are SGHAT and FQNNGV. V lost 6 bases and J 4 bases, leaving 18 bases between the germline ends. The CDR3, as DNA: TGTGCCAGCAGTCCCGGGCGGGACTTAAGCTATGGCTACACCTTC. It specifies CASSPGRDLSYGYTF.

The chain links TRBV28 to TRBJ1-4; 7 positions agree with TRBD1. J lost 8 bases, V lost 4 bases, and 13 bases had no gene match. The CDR3 runs 16 residues. CDR1 is MDHEN, CDR2 SYDVKM, per germline. CDR3 DNA: TGTGCCAGCAGTTCCCGACAGGGCTCTCTGAGAGAAAAACTGTTTTTT. This sequence encodes CASSSRQGSLREKLFF.

This chain uses TRBV7-2 with TRBJ1-5, with TRBD1 as a possible D gene (6 bases). CDR1 is SGHTA, CDR2 FQGNSA, per germline. The length of the CDR3 is 13 residues. V was clipped by 5 bases and J by 5 bases, with 10 bases between them. CDR3 sequence (DNA): TGTGCCAGCAGCGGGAGGGGGGATCAGCCCCAGCATTTT. Translation: CASSGRGDQPQHF. The whole variable domain, filled in from reference TRBV7-2 and TRBJ1-5, reads GAGVSQSPSNKVTEKGKDVELRCDPISGHTALYWYRQSLGQGLEFLIYFQGNSAPDKSGLPSDRFSAERTGGSVSTLTIQRTQQEDSAVYLCASSGRGDQPQHFGDGTRLSIL.

This chain uses TRBV11-2 with TRBJ1-2, with 7 bases matching TRBD1. CDR1 and CDR2 (germline): SGHAT, FQNNGV. This CDR3 region has 13 residues. The trim removed 4 bases at V and 6 bases at J, leaving 5 bases unmatched. This CDR3 reads CASSSQQGNGYTF. CDR3 DNA sequence: TGTGCCAGCAGCTCCCAACAGGGGAATGGCTACACCTTC. The whole variable domain, remainder taken from reference TRBV11-2 and TRBJ1-2, is EAGVAQSPRYKIIEKRQSVAFWCNPISGHATLYWYQQILGQGPKLLIQFQNNGVVDDSQLPKDRFSAERLKGVDSTLKIQPAKLEDSAVYLCASSSQQGNGYTFGSGTRLTVV.

The chain joins TRBV28 to TRBJ2-2, with 10 bases lining up with TRBD2. In germline, CDR1 is MDHEN, CDR2 SYDVKM. With 3 bases clipped from V and 1 base from J, the junction kept 2 bases outside the gene matches. The CDR3 spans 16 residues. The CDR3 DNA follows: TGTGCCAGCAGTTTCGCTAGCGGGAGGAACACCGGGGAGCTGTTTTTT. Translating gives CASSFASGRNTGELFF.

V gene TRBV2 combines with J gene TRBJ1-3; D remains unclear. CDR1 and CDR2 from the germline V gene are SNHLY and FYNNEI. V lost 0 bases and J 2 bases, leaving 17 bases between the germline ends. CDR3 size: 18 residues. The CDR3 spells CASSEAFSTKRAGNTIYF. CDR3 nucleotide sequence: TGTGCCAGCAGTGAAGCATTTTCAACCAAGCGGGCTGGAAACACCATATATTTT.